What follows are 6 T cell receptor beta chains derived from one specimen sequenced in a study of OX40 agonist ivuxolimab in advanced cancers. Repertoires were generated with immunoSEQ multiplex PCR, while TCRdb's copy carries only in-frame clones and drops some. In the table there are fewer than 30,000 clones, roughly 79% of which are singletons. Material: CD4+ or CD8+ T cells sorted from blood, obtained in a trial of the OX40 agonist ivuxolimab. The source of these receptors is an adult with an advanced solid tumor such as melanoma, head and neck, liver or kidney cancer.

The rearrangement links TRBV13 to TRBJ2-5, with TRBD1 identical over 9 bases. J lost 2 bases, V lost 5 bases, and 9 bases had no gene match. The CDR3 runs to 16 residues. The germline CDR1 and CDR2 sequences are PRHDT and FYEKMQ (reference sequence). The DNA for the CDR3 is TGTGCCAGCAGCAACCGGGACAGGGATGTTCAAGAGACCCAGTACTTC. Residues: CASSNRDRDVQETQYF.

The rearrangement uses TRBV28 and TRBJ2-1; possibly TRBD2 for D (5 bases). V was pared by 0 bases and J by 6 bases, with 9 bases between. Germline assignment: CDR1 MDHEN and CDR2 SYDVKM. The CDR3 has 14 amino acids. The CDR3, as DNA: TGTGCCAGCAGTTTATGGGGGAGATCCAATGAGCAGTTCTTC. It is translated as CASSLWGRSNEQFF. The full variable domain, completed using reference TRBV28 and TRBJ2-1, is DVKVTQSSRYLVKRTGEKVFLECVQDMDHENMFWYRQDPGLGLRLIYFSYDVKMKEKGDIPEGYSVSREKKERFSLILESASTNQTSMYLCASSLWGRSNEQFFGPGTRLTVL.

This clone showed up just a few times. The chain combines TRBV9 with TRBJ2-1; TRBD2 might be the D (5 bases). Germline CDR1 reads SGDLS; CDR2 reads YYNGEE. The V end was cut by 3 bases, the J end by 2 bases, with 12 bases between. CDR3 length equals 15 residues. The CDR3 is CASSDRLGAYNEQFF. CDR3 DNA: TGTGCCAGCAGCGACCGGTTGGGAGCCTACAATGAGCAGTTCTTC.

This chain joins TRBV9 and TRBJ2-7; no reliable D call. The V end lost 0 bases, the J end lost 1 base, and 8 bases lay between the germline ends. The CDR3 consists of 14 residues. Germline V gene data show CDR1 as SGDLS and CDR2 as YYNGEE. DNA for the CDR3: TGTGCCAGCAGCGTAGCCGACCGATCCTACGAGCAGTACTTC. Its protein is CASSVADRSYEQYF.

This clone was seen just once. Here the CDR3 reads CASSLQGGNTEAFF. Written as DNA, the CDR3 is TGTGCCAGCAGTTTACAGGGGGGGAACACTGAAGCTTTCTTT. The chain employs TRBV27 and TRBJ1-1, with 7 bases that match TRBD1. Germline CDR1 and CDR2: MNHEY and SMNVEV (reference sequence). There are 14 residues in the CDR3. The V segment lost 2 bases and the J segment 1 base; nucleotides outside the gene matches: 1.

CDR3 in DNA: TGCGCCAGCAGCCAAGAGAAGCAAACCCCTAATGAAAAACTGTTTTTT. Translating it yields CASSQEKQTPNEKLFF. The chain couples TRBV4-1 to TRBJ1-4; unclear D gene. The CDR3 covers 16 residues. Per the germline V gene, CDR1 is MGHRA and CDR2 is YSYEKL. V dropped 0 bases and J dropped 3 bases, with 11 bases sitting between them.